One and the same sample provided the 7 T cell receptor beta chains below, sequenced in a study of control samples from healthy donors and cancer patients (TCRdb year 2020). Library creation used the immunoSEQ multiplex PCR assay. Entries here come from immuneACCESS through TCRdb and include only in-frame sequences with V and J called. Some clones fail to appear in such tables; in the studies checked, an unresolved V gene covers under half of the shortfall, and the cause of the remainder is unknown. For this sample there are some 120,000 clones; over 80% appear just once. The ten top clones hold 0.55% to 0.65% of the sample. The sequencing input was PBMCs. These receptors all come from a man at least 80 years old with head and neck cancer.

The rearrangement uses TRBV5-1 and TRBJ2-2; D may be TRBD1 (6 bases). Germline CDR1 reads SGHRS; CDR2 reads YFSETQ. The CDR3 has 14 residues. Between the trimmed V and J ends, which lost 3 bases and 4 bases, there was a span of 10 bases. CDR3 sequence: CASSSQGSTGELFF. CDR3 DNA: TGCGCCAGCAGCTCCCAGGGGAGCACCGGGGAGCTGTTTTTT. Complete variable domain (other parts from reference TRBV5-1 and TRBJ2-2): KAGVTQTPRYLIKTRGQQVTLSCSPISGHRSVSWYQQTPGQGLQFLFEYFSETQRNKGNFPGRFSGRQFSNSRSEMNVSTLELGDSALYLCASSSQGSTGELFFGEGSRLTVL.

Comments on this clone: The same CDR3 is also encoded by other DNA sequences in this sample. This chain joins TRBV7-9 and TRBJ2-7, with D hard to call. The CDR3 spans 9 residues. Looked up from germline, CDR1 is SEHNR and CDR2 is FQNEAQ (reference sequence). Trimming stripped 8 bases from V and 4 bases from J, with 3 bases between. CDR3 nucleotides: TGTGCCAGCGGGTACGAGCAGTACTTC. Translating it yields CASGYEQYF.

The J gene is TRBJ1-2, the V gene TRBV5-1, with TRBD1 identical over 7 bases. J gave up 4 bases and V 3 bases, and 6 bases lay outside the gene matches. The CDR3 sequence is 14 residues long. Germline CDR1 is SGHRS and CDR2 is YFSETQ. The CDR3 region has the DNA TGCGCCAGCAGCTCCACGACAGGGAGCTATGGCTACACCTTC. Translated: CASSSTTGSYGYTF.

The genes are TRBV4-1 and TRBJ2-7; tentatively, D is TRBD1 (5 bases). Germline V CDR1 and CDR2: MGHRA, YSYEKL. The V and J ends lost 4 bases and 0 bases respectively, with 10 bases between them. The CDR3 extends over 14 amino acids. This CDR3 is CASSLRQGSYEQYF. For the CDR3, the DNA is TGCGCCAGCAGCCTCCGGCAGGGCTCCTACGAGCAGTACTTC.

The V gene is TRBV4-2, the J gene TRBJ1-2; 9 bases are a match to TRBD1. The trim removed 4 bases at V and 3 bases at J, leaving 6 bases unmatched. In germline, CDR1 is LGHNA, CDR2 YNFKEQ. The CDR3 has 15 amino acids. The DNA for the CDR3 is TGTGCCAGCAGCCTCCGGGACAGGGATGACTATGGCTACACCTTC. This sequence encodes CASSLRDRDDYGYTF.

The CDR3 sequence is CASKTGENTEAFF. In DNA form, the CDR3 reads TGCGCCAGCAAAACAGGGGAAAACACTGAAGCTTTCTTT. The V and J genes are TRBV5-1 and TRBJ1-1; 7 bases map to TRBD1. Germline V gene data show CDR1 as SGHRS and CDR2 as YFSETQ. The CDR3 has 13 residues. Losses at the gene ends were 6 bases for V and 2 bases for J; bases not matched to a gene: 4.

The chain recombines TRBV5-1 with TRBJ2-7, with D hard to call. Germline CDR1 SGHRS, CDR2 YFSETQ. With 0 bases removed from V and 3 bases from J, the gap between germline ends came to 7 bases. This CDR3 is built from 13 residues. CDR3 sequence: CASSLGGIYEQYF. CDR3 coding DNA: TGCGCCAGCAGCTTGGGTGGGATCTACGAGCAGTACTTC.